This T cell receptor (beta chain) originates from a study of T cell responses to AZD1222 COVID-19 vaccine (dated by TCRdb to 2020 to 2023). The study in broad terms: A total of about 230 trial participants underwent TCR sequencing, of whom 207 received two doses of AZD1222 and some 25 received two doses of the MenACWY control vaccine. Trial participants were enrolled by age into subgroups of 18-55, 56-69 and 70-plus years, and about 150, 27 and 61 TCR-sequenced participants, respectively, were included in these subgroups. What the work shows at the level of the full study, not this receptor alone: Because no day 14 peak-response samples were available, the repertoires could be characterized only after the peak T cell response. Reportedly, close to half of the unique spike-specific TCRs recognized epitopes lying outside the regions that are mutated in the B.1.351 and B.1.1.7 variants. The 56-69-year group was small, and its depth increase did not reach significance, likely because of low power. Only a handful of AZD1222 recipients were SARS-CoV-2 seropositive at baseline, limiting conclusions about previously exposed vaccinees. Participants were mostly white British, with more females than males. The authors suggested clonal diversity may have been underestimated. Spike-specific TCR breadth and depth rose significantly after two AZD1222 doses compared with day 0 and with MenACWY recipients. The vaccine-associated CD4 TCRs covered the entire spike protein, and the dominant responses fell in regions 160-218 and 743-854.

Comment on this clone: Its binding antigen is unknown. There are no base qualities to consult, and no much larger clone falls within one base.

The CDR3 regions of human TCRbeta chains were analyzed by immunosequencing. Under the source paper's analysis protocol: TCRs in the repertoires were matched against a reference library of SARS-CoV-2-specific TCRs that had been generated with the MIRA antigen-specificity platform. Breadth meant the fraction of unique TCRs that were SARS-CoV-2-associated, whereas depth meant the fraction of total T cells that were SARS-CoV-2-associated. Using the MIRA data, each spike-specific TCR was mapped to the spike region that the TCR reacts to and placed in a CD4 or CD8 class. Log10-transformed breadth and depth values were compared by one-way ANOVA with Sidak's multiple comparisons tests. Entries here come from immuneACCESS through TCRdb and include only in-frame sequences with V and J called. Some clones fail to appear in such tables; in the studies checked, an unresolved V gene covers under half of the shortfall, and the cause of the remainder is unknown. V and J calls and clone size are those listed in that table; D and trimming were worked out from the DNA. The sample table lists 150,000 to 200,000 clones, just under 95% of them with a count of one. 1% of the sample is in the top ten clones.

The trim is 4 bases for V and 0 bases for J, with a gap of 7 bases between the germline ends. According to the germline V gene, CDR1 reads SGHRS and CDR2 reads YFSETQ. There are 13 amino acids in the CDR3, from cysteine to phenylalanine inclusive. Just the 39-base CDR3 DNA is kept, in frame starting at base 1. This sample's time point label indicates: about 28 days (+/-7) after the second vaccine dose. This specimen's treatment or condition label, interpreted: meningococcal conjugate vaccine given as trial control. Vaccinee samples were obtained from the UK trials COV001 and COV002, which included a single-blind randomized controlled phase 2/3 trial of AZD1222 (ChAdOx1 nCoV-19) in healthy adults. For TCRbeta chain sequencing, PBMC samples from trial participants were taken at day 0 and at day 28 after the second dose.

Sample: peripheral blood, taken 28 days after the second dose of the MenACWY control vaccine. This receptor was obtained from an adult who received the MenACWY meningococcal vaccine as a control. The chain couples TRBV5-1 to TRBJ1-2; the D gene assignment is ambiguous. The CDR3 region has the sequence CASSTQANYGYTF. At the DNA level, the sequence is TGCGCCAGCAGCACACAAGCTAACTATGGCTACACCTTC.